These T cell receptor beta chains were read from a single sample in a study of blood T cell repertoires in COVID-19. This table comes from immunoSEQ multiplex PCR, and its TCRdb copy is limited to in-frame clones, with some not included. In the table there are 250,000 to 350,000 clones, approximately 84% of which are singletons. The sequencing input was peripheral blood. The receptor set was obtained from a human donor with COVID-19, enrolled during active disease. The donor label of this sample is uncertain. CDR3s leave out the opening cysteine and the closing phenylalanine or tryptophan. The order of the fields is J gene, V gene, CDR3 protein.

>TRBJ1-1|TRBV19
ASYRQGTNTEAF
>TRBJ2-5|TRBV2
ASVGLAGVGAQY
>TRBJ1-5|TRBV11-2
ASSSGGNQPQH
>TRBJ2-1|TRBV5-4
ASSFSGRALDEQF
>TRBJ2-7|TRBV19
ASSTATHGTVRSYEQY
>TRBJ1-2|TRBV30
AWTEETLQGGRYGYT
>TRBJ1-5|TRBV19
ASSQGIDQPQH
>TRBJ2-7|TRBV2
ASSLRTASSYEQY
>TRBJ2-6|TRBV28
ASSLEMQHAQANVLT
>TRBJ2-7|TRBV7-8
ASSLGGTSGTYEQY
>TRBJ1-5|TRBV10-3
AISRTGDSNQPQH